One and the same sample provided the 25 T cell receptor beta chains below, sequenced in a study of T-cell reconstitution after alpha-beta-depleted transplantation in children. Unique molecular identifiers were incorporated when the TCRbeta library was constructed. MiXCR was run by TCRdb on the PCR reads, yielding one entry per CDR3 protein. The table lists about 260,000 distinct CDR3 sequences, roughly 8% of them singletons. Sequenced here: PBMCs, mostly from graft donor cells, sampled 180 days after TCRalphabeta/CD19-depleted stem cell transplant. The receptor source for this set is a male patient between 5 and 17 years old who had a stem cell transplant for acute lymphoblastic leukemia, so the T cells may come from the graft donor.

This clonotype occurred many times. The chain couples TRBV14 to TRBJ2-7; 7 bases match TRBD2. V shed 1 base, J shed 0 bases, and the junction held 6 bases outside the gene matches. This CDR3 region has 16 residues. Germline V gene sequence: CDR1 SGHDN, CDR2 FVKESK. In DNA, the CDR3 is TGTGCCAGCAGCCAAGCGGGGAGGGGCAACTCCTACGAGCAGTACTTC. It codes for CASSQAGRGNSYEQYF. The full variable domain, in which reference TRBV14 and TRBJ2-7 provide the parts outside the CDR3, is EAGVTQFPSHSVIEKGQTVTLRCDPISGHDNLYWYRRVMGKEIKFLLHFVKESKQDESGMPNNRFLAERTGGTYSTLKVQPAELEDSGVYFCASSQAGRGNSYEQYFGPGTRLTVT.

This clonotype showed up many times. This sequence joins TRBV7-2 and TRBJ2-7, with D perhaps being TRBD1 or TRBD2 (5 bases each). From germline, CDR1 is SGHTA and CDR2 FQGNSA. Between the trimmed V and J ends, which lost 8 bases and 3 bases, there was a span of 11 bases. CDR3 length equals 12 residues. CDR3 residues: CASQNGGYEQYF. The CDR3 nucleotides read TGTGCCAGCCAAAATGGGGGCTACGAGCAGTACTTC.

On this clonotype: A much larger clone lies a single base off, so this may be a read error. The rearrangement links TRBV5-1 to TRBJ2-1, with no clear D. This CDR3 has 15 amino acids. The germline gives CDR1 SGHRS, CDR2 YFSETQ. V lost 0 bases and J lost 3, with 10 bases in between. DNA for the CDR3: TGCGCCAGCAGCTTGGGGCCGTTCTGCTACAATGAGCAGTTCTTC. This translates into CASSLGPFCYNEQFF.

This clonotype was recorded at least ten times. The rearrangement joins TRBV2 to TRBJ2-2; the D gene could be TRBD1 or TRBD2 (7 bases each). Germline CDR1 reads SNHLY; CDR2 reads FYNNEI. The CDR3 extends over 15 amino acids. Trimming removed 6 bases at V and 3 bases at J, with 14 bases between. Written as DNA, the CDR3 is TGTGCCAGCAGCCAGGGGGGGTCGTACACCGGGGAGCTGTTTTTT. Its protein product is CASSQGGSYTGELFF.

This clonotype was observed at least ten times. CDR3 bases: TGTGCCAGCAGCTTACTTTCCGGGGGTTTCACCTTCTATGGCTACACCTTC. Residues: CASSLLSGGFTFYGYTF. V and J are TRBV7-9 and TRBJ1-2; D is perhaps TRBD1 (5 bases). Trimming stripped 2 bases from V and 4 bases from J, with 20 bases between. The CDR3 extends over 17 amino acids. Germline V gene data show CDR1 as SEHNR and CDR2 as FQNEAQ (reference sequence). Looking up the rest from reference TRBV7-9 and TRBJ1-2 gives the full variable domain: DTGVSQNPRHKITKRGQNVTFRCDPISEHNRLYWYRQTLGQGPEFLTYFQNEAQLEKSRLLSDRFSAERPKGSFSTLEIQRTEQGDSAMYLCASSLLSGGFTFYGYTFGSGTRLTVV.

This clonotype was counted many times. The chain is built from TRBV7-8 and TRBJ1-3, with D possibly TRBD1 on 6 matching bases. The CDR3 is 16 amino acids. Germline values: CDR1 SGHVS, CDR2 FQNEAQ. The germline V and J ends were trimmed by 2 bases and 2 bases, with 13 bases remaining between them. This chain's CDR3 is CASSLSSGTTGNTIYF. CDR3 sequence (DNA): TGTGCCAGCAGCTTATCATCGGGGACAACTGGAAACACCATATATTTT.

This clonotype was counted many times. V usage is TRBV9 and J usage is TRBJ2-7, with D possibly being TRBD1 (6 bases). The CDR3 consists of 14 residues. Trimming removed 4 bases at V and 3 bases at J, with 14 bases between. Looked up from germline, CDR1 is SGDLS and CDR2 is YYNGEE. As DNA, the CDR3 is TGTGCCAGCAGCACCTGGGACAACTACTACGAGCAGTACTTC. Translation gives CASSTWDNYYEQYF. Complete variable domain (other parts from reference TRBV9 and TRBJ2-7): DSGVTQTPKHLITATGQRVTLRCSPRSGDLSVYWYQQSLDQGLQFLIQYYNGEERAKGNILERFSAQQFPDLHSELNLSSLELGDSALYFCASSTWDNYYEQYFGPGTRLTVT.

This clonotype was seen many times. The chain uses TRBV20-1 and TRBJ2-2; D may be TRBD1 or TRBD2 (5 bases each). Per the germline V gene, CDR1 is DFQATT and CDR2 is SNEGSKA (reference sequence). V lost 3 bases and J 3 bases, leaving 11 bases between the germline ends. CDR3 size: 14 residues. Here the CDR3 reads CSASRQGHTGELFF. The DNA for the CDR3 is TGCAGTGCTAGTCGCCAGGGACACACCGGGGAGCTGTTTTTT.

This clonotype was picked up many times. The chain has TRBV6-5 and TRBJ1-5, with 7 bases fitting TRBD1. With 0 bases clipped from V and 4 bases from J, the junction kept 3 bases outside the gene matches. The CDR3 totals 15 residues. From germline, CDR1 is MNHEY and CDR2 SVGAGI. In nucleotides, the CDR3 is TGTGCCAGCAGTTACTCGATACAGGGGAATCAGCCCCAGCATTTT. Its protein product is CASSYSIQGNQPQHF.

The chain couples TRBV27 to TRBJ2-5; 7 bases agree with TRBD2. Losses at the gene ends were 8 bases for V and 5 bases for J; bases not matched to a gene: 8. The V gene's germline CDR1 is MNHEY and CDR2 SMNVEV (reference sequence). The CDR3 sequence is 13 residues long. The CDR3 spells CASGYRGGETQYF. CDR3 DNA: TGTGCCAGCGGTTATAGGGGAGGGGAGACCCAGTACTTC.

Turning to this clonotype: This may be a read error: a much more frequent sequence differs by one nucleotide. The V call is TRBV5-5, the J call TRBJ2-7; 8 bases are a match to TRBD1. This CDR3 has 15 amino acids. Germline V gene sequence: CDR1 SGHKS, CDR2 YYEKEE (reference sequence). The CDR3 sequence is CASSLGTGNSYDQYF. CDR3 in DNA: TGTGCCAGCAGCTTGGGGACAGGGAATTCCTACGACCAGTACTTC.

This clonotype was recorded many times. The V call is TRBV29-1, the J call TRBJ2-3; D remains ambiguous. The length of the CDR3 is 14 residues. V was clipped by 6 bases and J by 0 bases, with 13 bases between them. CDR1 SQVTM and CDR2 ANQGSEA come from the germline V gene. CDR3 amino acids: CSVDLPPSTDTQYF. CDR3 DNA: TGCAGCGTCGATTTACCCCCTAGCACAGATACGCAGTATTTT.

This clonotype came up many times. V and J are TRBV29-1 and TRBJ1-2; D is undetermined. Germline CDR1 and CDR2: SQVTM and ANQGSEA. CDR3 size: 14 residues. V was trimmed by 7 bases and J by 4 bases, leaving 19 bases between them. The CDR3 region is CSASGPSRFYGYTF. Here the CDR3 DNA reads TGCAGCGCCTCCGGCCCATCCAGATTCTATGGCTACACCTTC.

This clonotype has ten or more counts. The chain links TRBV12-3 or TRBV12-4 to TRBJ2-3, with D possibly TRBD1 on 6 matching bases. V lost 5 bases and J lost 4, with 13 bases in between. This CDR3 contains 14 residues. CDR3 amino acids: CASSKGGPPDTQYF. CDR3 DNA sequence: TGTGCCAGCAGTAAAGGGGGTCCGCCAGATACGCAGTATTTT.

This clonotype was counted at least ten times. V usage is TRBV5-5 and J usage is TRBJ2-5; 11 bases line up with TRBD2. J was trimmed by 4 bases and V by 5 bases; bases with no gene match: 7. Germline loops: CDR1 SGHKS, CDR2 YYEKEE (reference sequence). The CDR3 has 15 amino acids. CDR3 coding DNA: TGTGCCAGCAGACACACTAGCGGGGGTCGAGAGACCCAGTACTTC. It specifies CASRHTSGGRETQYF.

V and J are TRBV3-1 and TRBJ2-7; 9 bases fit TRBD2. V trimming: 8 bases; J trimming: 3 bases; junction bases outside the gene matches: 17. The length of the CDR3 is 17 residues. Germline CDR1 reads LGHDT; CDR2 reads YNNKEL (reference sequence). DNA of the CDR3: TGTGCCAGCTGCCCCGAGGGTGGCCTAGCGGGACTCTACGAGCAGTACTTC. Its translation is CASCPEGGLAGLYEQYF.

This clonotype was seen at least ten times. The chain is built from TRBV6-1 and TRBJ2-1; TRBD2 matches 8 bases. The V segment lost 3 bases and the J segment 6 bases; nucleotides outside the gene matches: 10. The CDR3 runs 16 residues. Germline CDR1 reads MNHNS; CDR2 reads SASEGT. DNA for the CDR3: TGTGCCAGCAGTGAGTACCCTAGCGGGCCCTTCAATGAGCAGTTCTTC. Translation gives CASSEYPSGPFNEQFF.

This clonotype showed up many times. The CDR3 spells CASSSDSDRGQPQHF. Here the CDR3 DNA reads TGTGCCAGCAGTTCGGACAGCGATAGGGGTCAGCCCCAGCATTTT. This chain joins TRBV7-9 and TRBJ1-5, with a tentative D call TRBD1 (6 bases). Trimming stripped 6 bases from V and 6 bases from J, with 18 bases between. Germline loops: CDR1 SEHNR, CDR2 FQNEAQ (reference sequence). The CDR3 runs 15 residues.

This clonotype came up many times. The CDR3 coding sequence is TGCAGCGTTGAGCTGGGGGCGCGAGCCACCTACGAGCAGTACTTC. Its translation: CSVELGARATYEQYF. The V call is TRBV29-1, the J call TRBJ2-7; possibly TRBD1 for D (6 bases). The CDR3 contains 15 residues. Germline CDR1 SQVTM, CDR2 ANQGSEA. Between the trimmed V and J ends, which lost 3 bases and 2 bases, there was a span of 17 bases.

This clonotype was recorded at least ten times. The genes are TRBV5-8 and TRBJ1-6, with a weak D call TRBD1 (5 bases). Germline V gene lookup returns CDR1 SGHTS and CDR2 YDEGEE. The V end lost 2 bases, the J end lost 11 bases, and 17 bases lay between the germline ends. The CDR3 runs to 15 residues. The CDR3 protein is CASSFRQLHSPPLHF. The CDR3 DNA sequence: TGTGCCAGCAGCTTCCGACAGCTACACAGTCCACCCCTCCACTTT.

This clonotype was picked up many times. The chain combines TRBV20-1 with TRBJ2-4, with a weak D call TRBD2 (6 bases). This CDR3 spans 14 amino acids. Germline lookup yields CDR1 DFQATT and CDR2 SNEGSKA (reference sequence). Trimming removed 5 bases from V and 3 bases from J, with 14 bases in between. The CDR3 loop is CSASLAGIKNIQYF. The CDR3 region has the DNA TGCAGTGCTTCTTTGGCGGGGATCAAAAACATTCAGTACTTC.

In this sample, this clonotype turned up many times. The V and J genes are TRBV18 and TRBJ1-5; maybe TRBD1 (6 bases). Trimming cost V 3 bases and J 4 bases, with 10 bases left between them. Germline V gene lookup returns CDR1 KGHSH and CDR2 LQKENI. The CDR3 has 14 amino acids. The DNA of the CDR3 is TGTGCCAGCTCACCTCAGGGGAGGAATCAGCCCCAGCATTTT. Translation gives CASSPQGRNQPQHF.

This clonotype has ten or more counts. The junction departs from germline at one end; a sequencing error may be responsible. The CDR3 DNA reads as TGTGCCAGCAGTTTTCAGGGTGAGGGTTCCTTC. This translates into CASSFQGEGSF. The chain carries TRBV6-5 and TRBJ2-7; either TRBD1 or TRBD2 may supply D (5 bases each). The CDR3 sequence is 11 residues long. CDR1 MNHEY and CDR2 SVGAGI come from the germline V gene.

This clonotype was counted at least ten times. The chain couples TRBV29-1 to TRBJ2-1; tentatively, D is TRBD1 (5 bases). Germline V gene sequence: CDR1 SQVTM, CDR2 ANQGSEA. The V and J ends lost 7 bases and 13 bases respectively, with 26 bases between them. There are 14 residues in the CDR3. CDR3 DNA sequence: TGCAGCGCATTGGTATGGGGCGCGAAAATAGAACAGTTCTTC. As protein: CSALVWGAKIEQFF.

This clonotype was observed at least ten times. The rearrangement joins TRBV7-9 to TRBJ1-1, with 10 positions matching TRBD1. The CDR3 runs to 15 residues. The ends lost 3 bases at V and 5 bases at J; junction bases unmatched: 6. Germline-derived CDR1 and CDR2 are SEHNR and FQNEAQ (reference sequence). The CDR3 coding sequence is TGTGCCAGCAGCTTCGGGACAGGGGTGATGACTGAAGCTTTCTTT. Protein sequence: CASSFGTGVMTEAFF.